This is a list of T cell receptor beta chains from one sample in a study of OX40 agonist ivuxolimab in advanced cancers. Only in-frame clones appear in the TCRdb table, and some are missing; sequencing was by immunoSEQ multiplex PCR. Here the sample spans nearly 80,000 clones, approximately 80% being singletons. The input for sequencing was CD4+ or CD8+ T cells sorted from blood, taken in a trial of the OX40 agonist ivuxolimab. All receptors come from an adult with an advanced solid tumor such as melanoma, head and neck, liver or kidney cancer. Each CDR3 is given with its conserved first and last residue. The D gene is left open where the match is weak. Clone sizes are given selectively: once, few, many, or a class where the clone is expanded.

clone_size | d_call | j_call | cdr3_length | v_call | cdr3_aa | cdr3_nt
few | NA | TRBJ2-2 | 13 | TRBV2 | CASSAWDTGELFF | TGTGCCAGCAGTGCTTGGGACACCGGGGAGCTGTTTTTT
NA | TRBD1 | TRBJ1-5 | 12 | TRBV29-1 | CSAGQGYQPQHF | TGCAGCGCCGGACAGGGGTATCAGCCCCAGCATTTT
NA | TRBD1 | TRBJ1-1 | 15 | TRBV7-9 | CASSPLGGLNTEAFF | TGTGCCAGCAGCCCACTAGGGGGCTTGAACACTGAAGCTTTCTTT
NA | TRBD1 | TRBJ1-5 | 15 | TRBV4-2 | CASSQDSDRGQPQHF | TGTGCCAGCAGCCAAGATTCGGACAGGGGTCAGCCCCAGCATTTT
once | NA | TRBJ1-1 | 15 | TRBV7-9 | CASSSPKFIDTEAFF | TGTGCCAGCAGCTCCCCTAAGTTTATAGACACTGAAGCTTTCTTT
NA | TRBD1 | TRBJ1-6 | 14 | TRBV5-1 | CASSRTGVNSPLHF | TGCGCCAGCAGCCGGACAGGGGTGAATTCACCCCTCCACTTT
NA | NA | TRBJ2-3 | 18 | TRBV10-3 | CAISETGTPFLSTDTQYF | TGTGCCATCAGTGAAACAGGGACACCTTTTCTTAGCACAGATACGCAGTATTTT
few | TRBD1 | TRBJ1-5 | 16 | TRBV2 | CASSIGQGDRNQPQHF | TGTGCCAGCAGCATCGGACAGGGAGACCGCAATCAGCCCCAGCATTTT
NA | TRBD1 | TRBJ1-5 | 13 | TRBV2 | CASTDRENQPQHF | TGTGCCAGCACGGACAGGGAGAATCAGCCCCAGCATTTT
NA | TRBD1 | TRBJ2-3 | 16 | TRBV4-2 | CASSGPGTGDADTQYF | TGTGCCAGCAGCGGCCCCGGGACAGGGGATGCAGATACGCAGTATTTT
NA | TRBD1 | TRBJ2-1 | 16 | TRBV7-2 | CASRPPGTGLYNEQFF | TGTGCCAGCAGGCCACCCGGGACAGGGTTGTACAATGAGCAGTTCTTC
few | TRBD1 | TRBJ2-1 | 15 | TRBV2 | CASSAGQGPYNEQFF | TGTGCCAGCAGTGCTGGACAGGGGCCCTACAATGAGCAGTTCTTC
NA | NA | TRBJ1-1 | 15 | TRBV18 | CASSPYGEMNTEAFF | TGTGCCAGCTCACCATATGGGGAAATGAACACTGAAGCTTTCTTT
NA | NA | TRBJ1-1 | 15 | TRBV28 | CASSVPTQMNTEAFF | TGTGCCAGCAGTGTCCCGACCCAAATGAACACTGAAGCTTTCTTT
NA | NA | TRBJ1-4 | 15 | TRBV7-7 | CASSPGGLANEKLFF | TGTGCCAGCAGCCCGGGGGGGTTGGCTAATGAAAAACTGTTTTTT
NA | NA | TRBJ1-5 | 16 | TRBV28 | CASSSLTGGGNQPQHF | TGTGCCAGCAGTTCCCTGACAGGCGGAGGGAATCAGCCCCAGCATTTT
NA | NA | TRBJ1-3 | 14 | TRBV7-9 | CASSSGTYETTIYF | TGTGCCAGCAGCTCAGGGACATACGAAACCACCATATATTTT
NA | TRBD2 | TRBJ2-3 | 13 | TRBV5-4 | CASSLAGGDTQYF | TGTGCCAGCAGCTTGGCCGGGGGGGATACGCAGTATTTT
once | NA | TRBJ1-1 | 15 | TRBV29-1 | CSVPRSRWGNTEAFF | TGCAGCGTGCCCCGGTCCAGATGGGGGAACACTGAAGCTTTCTTT
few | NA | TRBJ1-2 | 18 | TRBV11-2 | CASSLARTRSYSNYGYTF | TGTGCCAGCAGCTTAGCTCGAACCAGGTCATACTCTAACTATGGCTACACCTTC
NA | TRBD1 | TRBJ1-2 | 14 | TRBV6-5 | CASSSMTGNYGYTF | TGTGCCAGCAGTTCCATGACAGGGAACTATGGCTACACCTTC
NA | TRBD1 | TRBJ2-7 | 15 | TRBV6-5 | CASSYSLQGPYEQYF | TGTGCCAGCAGTTACTCGTTACAGGGGCCCTACGAGCAGTACTTC
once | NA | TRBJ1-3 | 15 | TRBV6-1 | CASNYNGGSGNTIYF | TGTGCCAGCAACTATAACGGCGGCTCTGGAAACACCATATATTTT
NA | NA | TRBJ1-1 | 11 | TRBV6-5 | CASRRGEEAFF | TGTGCCAGCAGACGAGGGGAAGAAGCTTTCTTT
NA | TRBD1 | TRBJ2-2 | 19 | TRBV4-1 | CASSQARGQGRTNTGELFF | TGCGCCAGCAGCCAAGCCAGGGGACAGGGCCGAACGAACACCGGGGAGCTGTTTTTT
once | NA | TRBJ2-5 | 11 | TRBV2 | CASRIQETQYF | TGTGCCAGCAGGATACAAGAGACCCAGTACTTC
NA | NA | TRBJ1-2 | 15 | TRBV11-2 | CASSPSGHGDYGYTF | TGTGCCAGCAGCCCCTCAGGCCACGGGGATTATGGCTACACCTTC
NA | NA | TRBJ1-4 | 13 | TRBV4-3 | CASARGPTEKLFF | TGCGCCAGCGCTCGGGGCCCGACGGAAAAACTGTTTTTT
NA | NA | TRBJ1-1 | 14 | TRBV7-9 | CASSLLQGNTEAFF | TGTGCCAGCAGCTTATTACAGGGAAACACTGAAGCTTTCTTT